This entry describes one TCR beta chain. Its antigen is as yet unknown. Other DNA sequences from this sample encode an identical CDR3 as well. Per the germline V gene, CDR1 is LNHDA and CDR2 is SQIVND (reference sequence). The CDR3 is 13 residues long. V dropped 1 base and J dropped 1 base, with 4 bases sitting between them. The data belong to a study of shared clonotypes between healthy human individuals. Study results and limitations: Donor clonotype sharing was expected to depend on sequencing depth. In contrast to clonotypes shared by all four donors, non-shared clonotypes had lower generation probabilities.

Selected positively for CCR7 and CD45RO-negative, naive CD8 cells excluded terminally differentiated effector memory CD45RA+ cells. The method was immunoSEQ multiplex PCR; TCRdb's version includes in-frame clones alone and lacks a portion of them. The sample records about 2 million clones, around 96% being singletons. Sequenced: naive CD8+ T cells sorted from blood. The chain carries TRBV19 and TRBJ1-1, with unresolved D. This receptor was taken from a man aged 18 to 35 in good health. CDR3 DNA sequence: TGTGCCAGTAGTATAGCACAGAACACTGAAGCTTTCTTT. This translates into CASSIAQNTEAFF.